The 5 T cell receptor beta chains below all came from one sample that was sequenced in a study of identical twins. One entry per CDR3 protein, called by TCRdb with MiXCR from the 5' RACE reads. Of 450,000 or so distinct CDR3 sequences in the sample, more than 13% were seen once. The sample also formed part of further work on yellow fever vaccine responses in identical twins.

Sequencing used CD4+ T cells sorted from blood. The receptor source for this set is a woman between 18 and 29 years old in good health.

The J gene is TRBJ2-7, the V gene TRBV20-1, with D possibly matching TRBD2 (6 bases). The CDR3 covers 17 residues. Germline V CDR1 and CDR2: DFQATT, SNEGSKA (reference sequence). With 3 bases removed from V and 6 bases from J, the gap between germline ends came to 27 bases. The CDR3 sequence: CSASKGGTSPGYFEQYF. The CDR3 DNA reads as TGCAGTGCTAGTAAGGGAGGAACATCGCCAGGTTACTTCGAGCAGTACTTC.

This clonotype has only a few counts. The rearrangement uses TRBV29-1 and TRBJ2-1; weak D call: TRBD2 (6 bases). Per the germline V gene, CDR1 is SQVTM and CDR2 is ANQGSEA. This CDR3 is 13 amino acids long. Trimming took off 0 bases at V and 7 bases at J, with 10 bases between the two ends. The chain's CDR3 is CSVEDHGGNEQFF. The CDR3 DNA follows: TGCAGCGTTGAAGATCATGGGGGGAATGAGCAGTTCTTC.

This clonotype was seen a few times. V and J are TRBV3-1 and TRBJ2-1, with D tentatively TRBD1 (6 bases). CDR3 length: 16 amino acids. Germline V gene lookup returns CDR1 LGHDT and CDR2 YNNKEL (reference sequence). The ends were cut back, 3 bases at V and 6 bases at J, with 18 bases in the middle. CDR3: CASSHLPQGRGNEQFF. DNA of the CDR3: TGTGCCAGCAGCCACCTACCACAGGGAAGAGGCAATGAGCAGTTCTTC.

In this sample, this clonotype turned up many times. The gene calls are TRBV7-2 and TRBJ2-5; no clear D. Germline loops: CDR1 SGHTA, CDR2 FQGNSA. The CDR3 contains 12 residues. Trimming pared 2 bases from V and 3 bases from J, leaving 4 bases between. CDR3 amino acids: CASSLREETQYF. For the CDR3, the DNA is TGTGCCAGCAGCTTAAGGGAAGAGACCCAGTACTTC. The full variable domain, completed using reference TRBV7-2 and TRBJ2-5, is GAGVSQSPSNKVTEKGKDVELRCDPISGHTALYWYRQSLGQGLEFLIYFQGNSAPDKSGLPSDRFSAERTGGSVSTLTIQRTQQEDSAVYLCASSLREETQYFGPGTRLLVL.

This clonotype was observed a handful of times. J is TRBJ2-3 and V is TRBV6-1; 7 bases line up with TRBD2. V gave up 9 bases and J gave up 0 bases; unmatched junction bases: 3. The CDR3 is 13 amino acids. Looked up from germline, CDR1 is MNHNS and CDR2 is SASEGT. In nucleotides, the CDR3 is TGTGCCAGACCGGGACTAAGCACAGATACGCAGTATTTT. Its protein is CARPGLSTDTQYF.